What follows describes a single T cell receptor (beta chain). The CDR3 ends on some other residue instead of the conserved phenylalanine or tryptophan, so this is likely a read error. A library of TCRbeta sequences, prepared with unique molecular identifiers, was generated. TCRdb reprocessed the PCR reads via MiXCR and lists one record per CDR3 protein. The sample consists of roughly 610,000 distinct CDR3 sequences, 8% to 11% of them appearing once. The entry originates in a study of T-cell reconstitution after alpha-beta-depleted transplantation in children. The length of the CDR3 is 14 residues. V was cut by 5 bases and J by 4 bases, with 15 bases left in between. The germline V gene has CDR1 MDHEN and CDR2 SYDVKM.

The clonotype originates from a human donor who donated a stem cell graft to a child with acute myeloid leukemia. Sequencing was performed on PBMCs from the stem cell graft donor, taken from the stem cell graft. The chain links TRBV28 to TRBJ2-7, with D unresolved. Here the CDR3 DNA reads TGTGCCAGCAGTCCCCATGACAAAGAGTACGAGCAGTACTAC. It yields the protein CASSPHDKEYEQYY.